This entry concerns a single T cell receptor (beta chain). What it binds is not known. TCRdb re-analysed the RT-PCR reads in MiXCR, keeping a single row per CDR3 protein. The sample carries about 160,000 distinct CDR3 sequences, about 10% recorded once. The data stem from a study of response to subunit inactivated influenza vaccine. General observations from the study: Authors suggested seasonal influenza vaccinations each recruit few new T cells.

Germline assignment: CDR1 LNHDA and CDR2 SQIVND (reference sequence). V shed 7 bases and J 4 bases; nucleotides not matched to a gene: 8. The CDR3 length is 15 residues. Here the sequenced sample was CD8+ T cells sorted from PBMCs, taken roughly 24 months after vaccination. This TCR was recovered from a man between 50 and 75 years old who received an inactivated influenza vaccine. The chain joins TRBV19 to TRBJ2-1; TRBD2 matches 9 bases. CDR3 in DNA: TGTGCCAGTACCATGCCGAGCGGGGGGTACAATGAGCAGTTCTTC. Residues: CASTMPSGGYNEQFF.